This entry describes one T cell receptor beta chain. This clone occurred once. No antigen is known for it. Per-base quality was not reported, and no clone a single base away is much larger than it. TCRbeta CDR3 regions were amplified from genomic DNA using the immunoSEQ Assay, a bias-controlled multiplex PCR. The authors processed their data as follows. The number of nucleated cells in each sample was estimated by amplification of reference gene primers within the assay. Sequence reads were collapsed and filtered to measure the absolute abundance of every unique TCRbeta CDR3 rearrangement. For each sample, productive Simpson clonality was calculated as the square root of Simpson's diversity index across productive rearrangements. TCRdb provides this immuneACCESS table in a form limited to in-frame rearrangements. Some clones are lacking; in checked studies, under half of them reflect an unresolved V gene, and why the rest are absent is not known. The D gene and trimming were derived from the DNA, and the V and J assignments and clone size from that table. This sample has roughly 250,000 clones in its table, and just under 85% of those were observed once. Clones ranked in the top ten supply approximately 10% of the sample.

The entry originates in a study of blood T cell repertoires in COVID-19 (TCRdb year 2020). Looking at the study overall: The collaborator samples originated in the United States, Italy and Spain and spanned the acute and convalescent phases of COVID-19. The samples were drawn from the first 160 participants of the ongoing ImmuneRACE study and from over 950 subjects provided by 6 global collaborators. Where HLA class I and class II types were available, the types were taken from metadata supplied by the sample provider, not from assay-based typing. Sample metadata almost always included a de-identified subject ID, COVID-19 status, age in years and sex. A freely available public database, intended as a resource for researchers studying the immune response to SARS-CoV-2, is where the repertoires were released. Deeply sampled blood TCRbeta repertoires from subjects exposed to, actively infected with, or recovered from COVID-19 were included in the dataset. The prospective study material was composed of cDNA or gDNA derived from T cells, B-cell-depleted T cells, or PBMCs. Broader findings and caveats from the paper: Clinical and demographic metadata were provided uncurated, with the amount varying by source and participant.

The CDR3 measures 13 amino acids from cysteine to phenylalanine. Left in the record is the CDR3 DNA by itself, 39 bases read in frame from the first base. For CDR1 and CDR2, the germline V gene lists SGHDN and FVKESK. V sheds 4 bases and J sheds 5 bases, leaving 9 bases between their ends. Collaborating institutions collected whole blood in K2EDTA tubes following their own protocols. For TCRbeta analysis, collaborator samples were shipped as frozen whole blood, as isolated PBMCs, or as DNA extracted from either sample type. Source material: peripheral blood. The V and J segments used are TRBV14 and TRBJ2-1; a weak D assignment points to TRBD2 (6 bases agree). The clonotype comes from a woman aged 80 or older with acute or convalescent COVID-19. This receptor carries the CDR3 CASSLRLDNEQFF. The bases read TGTGCCAGCAGCCTTCGACTAGACAATGAGCAGTTCTTC.